This T cell receptor beta chain was documented in a study of regulatory T cells in long-lasting Graves disease. V lost 3 bases to trimming and J lost 3 bases, with 18 bases between them. CDR3 length: 15 amino acids. The germline gives CDR1 DFQATT, CDR2 SNEGSKA (reference sequence). Building of the TCR beta libraries involved iRepertoire HTBI primers and Arm-PCR of CDR3 regions. TCRdb itself ran the multiplex PCR reads through MiXCR, one entry per CDR3 protein. The sample has a few hundred thousand distinct CDR3 sequences; less than 30% are singletons. Time point specified: persistent/refractory GD, antithyroid drugs over 5 years with positive TRAb. RNA from PBMCs was the source of the TCR library.

The origin of this receptor is a middle-aged woman with Graves disease. The sample here was peripheral blood mononuclear cells (PBMCs), taken when the disease was refractory, from a patient treated with antithyroid drugs. The V gene is TRBV20-1, the J gene TRBJ2-7, with D maybe TRBD1 (6 bases). The DNA for the CDR3 is TGCAGTGCTAGGTTGGGGGCAGGGTTGGGCTACGAGCAGTACTTC. Its translation: CSARLGAGLGYEQYF.